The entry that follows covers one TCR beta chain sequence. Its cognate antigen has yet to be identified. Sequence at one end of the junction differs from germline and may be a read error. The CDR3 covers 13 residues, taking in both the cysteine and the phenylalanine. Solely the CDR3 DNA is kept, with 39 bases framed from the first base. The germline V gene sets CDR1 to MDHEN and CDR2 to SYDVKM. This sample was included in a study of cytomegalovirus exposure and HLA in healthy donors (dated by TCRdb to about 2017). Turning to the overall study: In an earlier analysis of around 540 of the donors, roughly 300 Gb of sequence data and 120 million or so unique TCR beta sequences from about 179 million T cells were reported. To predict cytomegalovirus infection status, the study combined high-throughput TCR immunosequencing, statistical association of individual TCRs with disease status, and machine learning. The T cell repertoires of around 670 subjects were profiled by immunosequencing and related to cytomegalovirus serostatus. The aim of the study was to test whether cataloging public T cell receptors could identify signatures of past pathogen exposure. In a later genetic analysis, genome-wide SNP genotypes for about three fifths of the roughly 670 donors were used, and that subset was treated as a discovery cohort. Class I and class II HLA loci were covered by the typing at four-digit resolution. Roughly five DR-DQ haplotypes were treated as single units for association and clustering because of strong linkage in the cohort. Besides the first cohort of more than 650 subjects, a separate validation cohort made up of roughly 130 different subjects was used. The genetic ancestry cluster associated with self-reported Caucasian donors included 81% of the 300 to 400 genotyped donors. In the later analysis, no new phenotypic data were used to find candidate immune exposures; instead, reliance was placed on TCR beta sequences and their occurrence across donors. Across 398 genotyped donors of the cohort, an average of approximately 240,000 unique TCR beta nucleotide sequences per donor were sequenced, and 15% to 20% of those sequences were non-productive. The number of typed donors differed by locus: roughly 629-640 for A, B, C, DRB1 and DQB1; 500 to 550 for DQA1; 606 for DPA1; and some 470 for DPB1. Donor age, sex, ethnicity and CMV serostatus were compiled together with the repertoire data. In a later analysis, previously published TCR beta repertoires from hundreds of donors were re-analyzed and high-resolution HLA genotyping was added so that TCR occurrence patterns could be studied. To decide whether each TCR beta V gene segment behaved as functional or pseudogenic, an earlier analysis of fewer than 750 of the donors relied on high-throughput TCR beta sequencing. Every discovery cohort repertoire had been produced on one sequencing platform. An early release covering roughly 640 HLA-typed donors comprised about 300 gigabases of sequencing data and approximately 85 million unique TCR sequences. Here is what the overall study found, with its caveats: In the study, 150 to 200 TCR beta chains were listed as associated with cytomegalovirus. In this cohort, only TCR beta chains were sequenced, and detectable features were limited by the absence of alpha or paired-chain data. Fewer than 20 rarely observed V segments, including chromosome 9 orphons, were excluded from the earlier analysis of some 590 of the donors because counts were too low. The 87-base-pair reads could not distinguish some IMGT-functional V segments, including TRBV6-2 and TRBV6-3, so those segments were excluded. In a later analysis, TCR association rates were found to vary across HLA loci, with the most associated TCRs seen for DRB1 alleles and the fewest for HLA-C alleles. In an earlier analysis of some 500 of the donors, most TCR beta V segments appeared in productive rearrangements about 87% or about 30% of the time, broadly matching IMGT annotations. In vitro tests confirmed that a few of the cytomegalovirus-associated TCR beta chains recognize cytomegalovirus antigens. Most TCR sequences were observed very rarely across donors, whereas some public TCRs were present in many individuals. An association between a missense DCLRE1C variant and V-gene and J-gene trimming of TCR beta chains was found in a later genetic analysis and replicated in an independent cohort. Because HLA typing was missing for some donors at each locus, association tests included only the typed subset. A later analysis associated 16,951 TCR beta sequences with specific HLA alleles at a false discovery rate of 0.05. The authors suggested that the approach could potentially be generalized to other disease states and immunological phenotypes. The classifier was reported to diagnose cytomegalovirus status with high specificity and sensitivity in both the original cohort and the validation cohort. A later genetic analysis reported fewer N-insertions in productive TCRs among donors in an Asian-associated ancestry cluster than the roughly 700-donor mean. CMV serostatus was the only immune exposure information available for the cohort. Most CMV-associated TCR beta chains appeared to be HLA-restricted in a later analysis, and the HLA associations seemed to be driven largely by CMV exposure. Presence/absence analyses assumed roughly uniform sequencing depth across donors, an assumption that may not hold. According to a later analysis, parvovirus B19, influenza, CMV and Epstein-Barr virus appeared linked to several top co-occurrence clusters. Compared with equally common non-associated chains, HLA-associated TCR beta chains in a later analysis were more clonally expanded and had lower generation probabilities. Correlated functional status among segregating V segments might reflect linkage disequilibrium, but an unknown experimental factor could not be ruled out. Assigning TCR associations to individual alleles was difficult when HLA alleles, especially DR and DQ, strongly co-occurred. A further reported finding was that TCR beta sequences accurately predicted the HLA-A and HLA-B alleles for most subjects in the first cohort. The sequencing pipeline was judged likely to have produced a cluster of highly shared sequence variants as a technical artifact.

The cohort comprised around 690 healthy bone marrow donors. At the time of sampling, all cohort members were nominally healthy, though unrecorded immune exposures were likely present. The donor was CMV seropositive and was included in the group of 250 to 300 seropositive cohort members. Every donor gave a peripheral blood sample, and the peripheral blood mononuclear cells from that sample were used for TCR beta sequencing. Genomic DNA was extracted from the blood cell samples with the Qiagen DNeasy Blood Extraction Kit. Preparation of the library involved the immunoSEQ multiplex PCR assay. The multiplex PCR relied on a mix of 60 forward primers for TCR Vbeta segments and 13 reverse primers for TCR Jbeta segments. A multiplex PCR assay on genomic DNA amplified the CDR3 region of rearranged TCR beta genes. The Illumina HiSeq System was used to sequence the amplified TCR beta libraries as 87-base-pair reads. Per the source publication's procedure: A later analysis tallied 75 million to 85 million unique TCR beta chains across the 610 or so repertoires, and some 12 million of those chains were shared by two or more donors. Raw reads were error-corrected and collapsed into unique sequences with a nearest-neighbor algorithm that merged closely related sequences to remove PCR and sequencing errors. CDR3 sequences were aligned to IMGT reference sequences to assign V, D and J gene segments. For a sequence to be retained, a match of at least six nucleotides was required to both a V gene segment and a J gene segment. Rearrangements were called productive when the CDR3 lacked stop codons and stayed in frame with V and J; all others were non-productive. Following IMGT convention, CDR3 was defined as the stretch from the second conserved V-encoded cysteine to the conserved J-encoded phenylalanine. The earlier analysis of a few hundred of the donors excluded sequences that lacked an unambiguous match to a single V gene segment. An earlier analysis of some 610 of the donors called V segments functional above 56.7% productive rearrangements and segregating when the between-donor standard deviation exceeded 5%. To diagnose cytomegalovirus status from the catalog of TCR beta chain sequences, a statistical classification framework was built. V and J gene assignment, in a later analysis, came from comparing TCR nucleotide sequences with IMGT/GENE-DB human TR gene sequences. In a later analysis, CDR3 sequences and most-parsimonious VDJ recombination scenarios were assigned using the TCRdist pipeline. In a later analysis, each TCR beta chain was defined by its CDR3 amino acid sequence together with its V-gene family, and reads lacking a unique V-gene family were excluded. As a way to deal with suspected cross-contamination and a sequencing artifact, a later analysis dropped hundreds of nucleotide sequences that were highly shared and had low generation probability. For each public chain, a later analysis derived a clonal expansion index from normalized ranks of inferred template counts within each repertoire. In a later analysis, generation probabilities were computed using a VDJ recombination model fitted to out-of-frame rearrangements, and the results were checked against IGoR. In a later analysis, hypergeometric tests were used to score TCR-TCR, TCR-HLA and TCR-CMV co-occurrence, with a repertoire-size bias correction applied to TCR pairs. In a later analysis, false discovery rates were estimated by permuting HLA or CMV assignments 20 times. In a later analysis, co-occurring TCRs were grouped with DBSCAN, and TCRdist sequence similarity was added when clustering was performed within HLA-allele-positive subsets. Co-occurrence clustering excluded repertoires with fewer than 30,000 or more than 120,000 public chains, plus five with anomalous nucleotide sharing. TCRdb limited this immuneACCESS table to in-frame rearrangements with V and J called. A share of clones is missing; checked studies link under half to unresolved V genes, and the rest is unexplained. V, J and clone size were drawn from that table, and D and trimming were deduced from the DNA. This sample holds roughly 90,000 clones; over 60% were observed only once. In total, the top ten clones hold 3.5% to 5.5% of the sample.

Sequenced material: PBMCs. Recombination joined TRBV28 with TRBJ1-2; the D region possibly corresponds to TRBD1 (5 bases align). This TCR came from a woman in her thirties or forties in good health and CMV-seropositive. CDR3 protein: CASTSPGNYGYPF. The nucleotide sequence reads TGTGCCAGCACATCGCCAGGGAACTATGGCTACCCCTTC.